The T cell receptor beta chain under discussion was sequenced for a study of T-cell reconstitution after alpha-beta-depleted transplantation in children. Broader study findings: T-cell numbers and diversity one year post-transplant derived largely from freshly generated T cells. Day-60 TCRbeta diversity that was high in some patients was derived from surviving recipient T cells and thymic progenitors.

Turning to this clonotype: Antigen specificity is unknown.

Germline CDR1 MNHEY, CDR2 SVGAGI. The junction had 11 bases not matched to a gene; V was cut back by 2 bases and J by 6 bases. This CDR3 is 16 amino acids long. A TCRbeta library incorporating unique molecular identifiers was prepared. A single record per CDR3 protein comes from TCRdb applying MiXCR to the PCR reads. The sample has more than 400,000 distinct CDR3 sequences; around 10% are singletons. This chain links TRBV6-5 with TRBJ2-3; TRBD2 agrees at 7 bases. The sample consisted of PBMCs, mostly from graft donor cells, taken 180 days after TCRalphabeta/CD19-depleted stem cell transplant. This clonotype originated in a female patient younger than 10 who had a stem cell transplant for aplastic anemia, so the T cells may come from the graft donor. The CDR3, as DNA: TGTGCCAGCAGTTACCAGGGCGGGAGTAGGTATGATACGCAGTATTTT. Translating gives CASSYQGGSRYDTQYF.